This T cell receptor beta chain comes out of a study of CD8+ T cells in alopecia areata. About the study: Grafting placed skin from 6-12-month-old C3H/HeJ donors with spontaneous alopecia onto roughly 6-11-week-old female C3H/HeJ mice.

Study outcomes and limitations: Elevated clonality characterized lesional scalp relative to normal scalp, particularly in alopecia totalis/universalis.

CDR3 length: 14 amino acids. Germline CDR1 and CDR2: NSHNY and SYGAGN. The ends lost 3 bases at V and 1 base at J; junction bases unmatched: 1. Extracted RNA was reverse transcribed, and the resulting cDNA served as sequencing template. Measured with immunoSEQ multiplex PCR; TCRdb has only the in-frame clones, and not every one. The data show over 250,000 clones, none appearing only once, with 0.9% to 1.5% held by the ten largest. As to this clone: The antigen is not known. Genes and germline come from the mouse. The read finishes 4 residues shy of the CDR3 end, and the germline J gene is used to complete it. Additional DNA sequences in this sample encode the identical CDR3.

CD4, CD8alpha, NKG2D, NKG2ACE and other markers were used to sort pooled cutaneous lymph node cells. The gene calls are TRBV13-1 and TRBJ2-3; 8 positions match TRBD1. The TCR comes from a C3H/HeJ mouse with alopecia areata. The MHC haplotype of the strain is H2-k. The sequenced material came from CD4+ T cells sorted from a lymph node. CDR3 sequence: CASSGGQGAETLYF. CDR3 DNA, as far as it was read: TGTGCCAGCAGTGGGGGACAGGGTGCAGAA.